The clone carrying this T cell receptor (beta chain) was detected ten times or more. Its antigen is undetermined. This specimen comes from a study of T cells in Graves' hyperthyroidism and ophthalmopathy. Whole-study results and caveats: Most expanded thyroid clonotypes above 0.001 also appeared in blood.

Trimming removed 2 bases from V and 5 bases from J, with 9 bases in between. The CDR3 length is 13 residues. Germline V CDR1 and CDR2: MDHEN, SYDVKM. TCR beta CDR3 regions were amplified from RNA transcripts. In the first-round RT-PCR of the TCR CDR3, the HTBI primer set was used. From the multiplex PCR reads, TCRdb called clonotypes with MiXCR, one entry per CDR3 protein. The table has under 400,000 distinct CDR3 sequences, over 10% seen once. In making diagnoses, clinical symptoms, serum thyroxine and TRAb, thyroid ultrasound and orbital computed tomography were all used. The V gene is TRBV28, the J gene TRBJ1-1, with a possible D match to TRBD1 (5 bases). Sequenced sample: blood. This clonotype was obtained from a woman aged 18-29 years with Graves' hyperthyroidism. The CDR3 region has the DNA TGTGCCAGCAGTTTAGAGTCAGGGACTGAAGCTTTCTTT. As protein: CASSLESGTEAFF.